A single sample is the source of the 15 T cell receptor beta chains below, sequenced in a study of blood T cell repertoires in COVID-19. Clones were read by immunoSEQ multiplex PCR, and TCRdb kept only the in-frame ones, dropping some. The table has some 200,000 clones, roughly nine tenths seen once. Specimen: PBMCs or T cells enriched from blood (not recorded which). The receptors were gathered from a woman aged 45-60 years in a cohort exposed to, infected with or recovered from COVID-19 (not recorded which).

This clone has more than one count but fewer than ten. This chain connects TRBV9 to TRBJ1-4; 9 bases match TRBD1. CDR3 length: 16 residues. Germline V CDR1 and CDR2: SGDLS, YYNGEE. V was pared by 3 bases and J by 6 bases, with 9 bases of the junction left unmatched. CDR3 loop: CASSEAAGQGDEKLFF. CDR3 bases: TGTGCCAGCAGCGAAGCAGCGGGACAGGGTGATGAAAAACTGTTTTTT.

V gene TRBV28 combines with J gene TRBJ1-4; 8 positions agree with TRBD1. The germline gives CDR1 MDHEN, CDR2 SYDVKM. The length of the CDR3 is 15 residues. V lost 5 bases and J lost 8; bases outside the gene matches: 10. The CDR3 loop is CASSLRGQGSEKLFF. CDR3 DNA sequence: TGTGCCAGCAGTCTGCGAGGACAGGGTTCGGAAAAACTGTTTTTT.

The gene calls are TRBV7-2 and TRBJ2-7; D perhaps matches TRBD1 (6 bases). The CDR3 totals 13 residues. Germline-derived CDR1 and CDR2 are SGHTA and FQGNSA. Trimming left V 5 bases short and J 0 bases short, with 8 bases between. CDR3 in DNA: TGTGCCAGCAGCCGGGACATCTCCTACGAGCAGTACTTC. Translation gives CASSRDISYEQYF.

The chain links TRBV4-3 to TRBJ1-6; a weak D match, TRBD1 (5 bases). The germline CDR1 and CDR2 sequences are LGHNA and YSLEER. CDR3 size: 17 residues. The V and J ends lost 0 bases and 7 bases respectively, with 16 bases between them. Written as DNA, the CDR3 is TGCGCCAGCAGCCAAGAAGACAGCTTATATACCAATTCACCCCTCCACTTT. Protein: CASSQEDSLYTNSPLHF.

The chain has TRBV6-5 and TRBJ2-7, with 7 bases identical to TRBD1. Trimming removed 5 bases from V and 6 bases from J; junction bases left unmatched: 7. The CDR3 totals 13 residues. Germline-derived CDR1 and CDR2 are MNHEY and SVGAGI. CDR3 coding DNA: TGTGCCAGCAGTATTTACAGGGGATCCGAGCAGTACTTC. Protein: CASSIYRGSEQYF.

The V gene is TRBV30, the J gene TRBJ1-2, with TRBD1 matching over 8 bases. Losses at the gene ends were 3 bases for V and 4 bases for J; bases not matched to a gene: 7. The CDR3 totals 14 residues. Germline V CDR1 and CDR2: GTSNPN, SVGIG (reference sequence). The CDR3 DNA sequence: TGTGCCTGGAGGGACAGGGTCTTAGGCTATGGCTACACCTTC. Its translation is CAWRDRVLGYGYTF. The full variable domain, in which reference TRBV30 and TRBJ1-2 provide the parts outside the CDR3, is SQTIHQWPATLVQPVGSPLSLECTVEGTSNPNLYWYRQAAGRGLQLLFYSVGIGQISSEVPQNLSASRPQDRQFILSSKKLLLSDSGFYLCAWRDRVLGYGYTFGSGTRLTVV.

J is TRBJ2-1 and V is TRBV7-2; 8 positions agree with TRBD1. V shed 0 bases, J shed 2 bases, and the junction held 15 bases outside the gene matches. The V gene's germline CDR1 is SGHTA and CDR2 FQGNSA. The CDR3 is 20 amino acids. The CDR3 loop is CASSLASSISRGLPYNEQFF. The CDR3 bases are TGTGCCAGCAGCTTAGCGTCATCGATAAGCAGGGGGCTTCCCTACAATGAGCAGTTCTTC.

V and J are TRBV7-2 and TRBJ1-5, with 9 bases fitting TRBD1. J was trimmed by 3 bases and V by 8 bases; bases with no gene match: 8. The CDR3 contains 15 residues. In germline, CDR1 is SGHTA, CDR2 FQGNSA. The CDR3 DNA follows: TGTGCCAGCTCGCCCGGGACAGGGAACAATCAGCCCCAGCATTTT. This encodes CASSPGTGNNQPQHF.

This sequence joins TRBV7-2 and TRBJ2-5; 10 bases align to TRBD1. The junction had 9 bases not matched to a gene; V was cut back by 6 bases and J by 5 bases. The CDR3 loop spans 15 amino acids. The germline gives CDR1 SGHTA, CDR2 FQGNSA. CDR3 sequence reads: CASRYRDRGWETQYF. The CDR3 DNA follows: TGTGCCAGCAGATACCGGGACAGGGGTTGGGAGACCCAGTACTTC.

About this clone itself: Distinct nucleotide sequences in the sample also encode this CDR3. The chain has TRBV29-1 and TRBJ1-1; D call uncertain. The V and J ends lost 6 bases and 3 bases respectively, with 8 bases between them. Germline values: CDR1 SQVTM, CDR2 ANQGSEA. The CDR3 covers 11 residues. CDR3 bases: TGCAGCGTCGCGGGGTACACTGAAGCTTTCTTT. Translating it yields CSVAGYTEAFF.

This clone was seen once. This sequence joins TRBV10-3 and TRBJ1-5; 8 bases line up with TRBD1. There are 15 residues in the CDR3. Trimming at V came to 8 bases and at J to 2 bases, leaving 8 bases not matched to a gene. CDR1 and CDR2 (germline): ENHRY, SYGVKD. The CDR3 DNA sequence: TGTGCCATCGGCCAGACAGGGGTCGGCAATCAGCCCCAGCATTTT. Protein: CAIGQTGVGNQPQHF.

V and J are TRBV28 and TRBJ2-2, with TRBD1 matching 7 bases. This CDR3 is 16 amino acids long. In germline, CDR1 is MDHEN, CDR2 SYDVKM. Unmatched junction bases numbered 7, after V lost 2 bases and J lost 4 bases. CDR3 DNA: TGTGCCAGCAGTTTAGGGAAAGGGGGCAGCACCGGGGAGCTGTTTTTT. Translated, it gives CASSLGKGGSTGELFF.

The chain is built from TRBV9 and TRBJ2-5; the match to TRBD2 covers 9 bases. Germline lookup yields CDR1 SGDLS and CDR2 YYNGEE. The CDR3 sequence is 15 residues long. V lost 4 bases and J lost 6; bases outside the gene matches: 10. In DNA form, the CDR3 reads TGTGCCAGCAGCCCGTCGGCATCTAGCGGGAAGACCCAGTACTTC. It specifies CASSPSASSGKTQYF. The whole variable domain, remainder taken from reference TRBV9 and TRBJ2-5, is DSGVTQTPKHLITATGQRVTLRCSPRSGDLSVYWYQQSLDQGLQFLIQYYNGEERAKGNILERFSAQQFPDLHSELNLSSLELGDSALYFCASSPSASSGKTQYFGPGTRLLVL.

This clone was observed a single time. The gene calls are TRBV9 and TRBJ1-2, with 7 positions matching TRBD1. In germline, CDR1 is SGDLS, CDR2 YYNGEE. The J segment lost 2 bases and the V segment lost 0 bases, leaving 7 bases of the junction unmatched. This CDR3 is built from 16 residues. This chain's CDR3 is CASSVARSGGNYGYTF. CDR3 sequence (DNA): TGTGCCAGCAGCGTAGCTCGCTCAGGGGGGAACTATGGCTACACCTTC.

This clone was counted at least ten times. CDR3 sequence reads: CASSSTKPRTGGAQVGDGYTF. CDR3 nucleotide sequence: TGTGCCAGCAGCTCAACTAAACCTCGGACAGGGGGTGCGCAGGTAGGTGATGGCTACACCTTC. This chain joins TRBV7-3 and TRBJ1-2, with TRBD1 matching 10 bases. The germline V gene has CDR1 SGHTA and CDR2 FQGTGA. V was clipped by 4 bases and J by 6 bases; unmatched bases: 26. CDR3 length: 21 residues.